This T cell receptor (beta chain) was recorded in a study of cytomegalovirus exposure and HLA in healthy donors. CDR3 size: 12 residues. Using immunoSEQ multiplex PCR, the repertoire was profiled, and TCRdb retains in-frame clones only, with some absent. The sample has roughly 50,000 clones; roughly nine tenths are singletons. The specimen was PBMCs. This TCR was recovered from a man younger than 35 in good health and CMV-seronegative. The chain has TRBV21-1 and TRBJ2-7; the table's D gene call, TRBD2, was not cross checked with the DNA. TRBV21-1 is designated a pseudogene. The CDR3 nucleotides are TGCGATGGGGGGTCTAGCTCCTACGAGCAGTACTTC. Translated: CDGGSSSYEQYF.